A selection of T cell receptor beta chains follows, all from one sample in a study of identical twins. TCRdb used MiXCR to reprocess the 5' RACE reads, holding one entry per CDR3 protein. The data contain about 340,000 distinct CDR3 sequences, 9% to 10% of them singletons. Sequenced input: naive T cells sorted from blood. The source of these receptors is a woman between 45 and 60 years old in good health. Both conserved end residues are trimmed from each CDR3. Fields, in order: J gene, V gene, CDR3 protein.

TRBJ2-7	TRBV10-3	ATTFSRNYEQY
TRBJ2-4	TRBV27	ASSLPPTSGRRRNIQY
TRBJ2-2	TRBV29-1	SVVGANPNTGELF
TRBJ1-1	TRBV2	ASSEVGPRSGTEAF
TRBJ2-5	TRBV29-1	SLRTSGTGTQY
TRBJ1-1	TRBV5-1	ASSFTGTGGTEAF
TRBJ2-7	TRBV2	ASSEARGLGEQY
TRBJ2-7	TRBV5-1	ASSLQGNYEQY
TRBJ1-1	TRBV5-1	ASSSQGTTEAF
TRBJ2-7	TRBV18	ASSADRVFAAGGPIYEQY
TRBJ2-3	TRBV12-3/TRBV12-4	ASSFGGAATDTQY
TRBJ2-3	TRBV29-1	SVDGTHSTDTQY
TRBJ1-3	TRBV7-9	ASTPRGFGNTIY
TRBJ1-1	TRBV19	ASSGSWNTEAF
TRBJ2-1	TRBV15	ATSANLAGGGDEQF
TRBJ1-5	TRBV2	ASSAEYSNQPQH
TRBJ2-6	TRBV6-2/TRBV6-3	ASVPFGAEREDSGANVLT
TRBJ1-5	TRBV6-6	ASSYALDVQPQH
TRBJ2-1	TRBV5-1	ASSPRTELTSNEQF
TRBJ2-3	TRBV12-3/TRBV12-4	ASSRTSGRFPDTQY
TRBJ2-5	TRBV24-1	ATRPRFQETQY
TRBJ2-2	TRBV6-5	ASSRAGGPPGELF
TRBJ2-3	TRBV5-1	ASSPGTHHTDTQY
TRBJ2-3	TRBV12-3/TRBV12-4	ASSFGGKLDTQY
TRBJ2-1	TRBV12-3/TRBV12-4	ASSSGNSYNEQF
TRBJ2-1	TRBV6-1	ASSEAPLASGRILPYNEQF
TRBJ2-2	TRBV5-4	ASSPRGQVTGELF
TRBJ2-5	TRBV18	AGRGLGETQY
TRBJ2-7	TRBV12-3/TRBV12-4	ASSQFGTISTYEQY
TRBJ2-2	TRBV5-1	ASSLGRNTGDLF
TRBJ2-7	TRBV20-1	SARVPTGRVTYEQY
TRBJ2-5	TRBV29-1	SVARERETQY
TRBJ1-1	TRBV18	ASSPNPQGEKAF
TRBJ2-3	TRBV19	ASRPGGGGTDTQY
TRBJ1-5	TRBV6-1	ASSERAGLGNQPQH
TRBJ2-3	TRBV24-1	ATMREGTDTQY
TRBJ2-5	TRBV11-1	ASSLRSREQETQY
TRBJ1-2	TRBV29-1	SVDPGEVGYGYT
TRBJ2-3	TRBV5-1	ASSQVADTDTQY
TRBJ2-3	TRBV29-1	SVLNRGTDTQY
TRBJ2-7	TRBV12-3/TRBV12-4	ASSSAFSYEQY